The sequence of this TCR beta chain was determined in a study of blood T cell repertoires in COVID-19 (TCRdb year 2020). In the study overall: Collaborator samples came from the United States, Italy and Spain and covered acute and convalescent phases of COVID-19. The prospective study material was composed of cDNA or gDNA derived from T cells, B-cell-depleted T cells, or PBMCs. The dataset comprised deeply sampled blood TCRbeta repertoires from subjects exposed to, actively infected with, or recovered from COVID-19. The repertoires were made available in a free public database intended to serve as a resource for research on the immune response to SARS-CoV-2. Samples came from the ongoing ImmuneRACE study (first 160 participants) plus 1,254 subjects from 6 global collaborators. The sample metadata nearly always contained a de-identified subject ID, COVID-19 status, age in years and sex. HLA class I and class II types, where available, came from metadata supplied by the sample provider rather than from assay-based typing.

The CDR3 holds 14 amino acids from the cysteine to the phenylalanine. The read is trimmed to its CDR3 DNA, 42 bases read in frame from base 1. CDR1 and CDR2 are drawn from the germline V gene: MNHEY, SVGAGI. V trim: 4 bases; J trim: 6 bases; unmatched bases: 7. TCRbeta CDR3 regions were amplified from genomic DNA by means of the immunoSEQ Assay, a bias-controlled multiplex PCR. On the authors' methods: The number of nucleated cells in each sample was estimated by amplification of reference gene primers within the assay. To quantify the absolute abundance of each unique TCRbeta CDR3 rearrangement, sequence reads were collapsed and filtered. For each sample, productive Simpson clonality was calculated as the square root of Simpson's diversity index across productive rearrangements. In its TCRdb copy, this immuneACCESS table keeps in-frame sequences only and misses some clones. Where compared with another copy, unresolved V genes explain less than half of these, and the others have no known cause. V and J calls and clone size are copied from that table; D and trimming were computed from the DNA. The table for this sample lists around 290,000 clones; roughly 92% of them were counted only once. The ten largest clones add up to 2.2% of the sample.

In its sample, this clone was seen a few times. Its antigen target is currently unknown. No clone much larger than this one lies a single base away; base qualities are absent. Here is what the overall study found, with its caveats: The quantity of clinical and demographic metadata differed by source and by participant and was supplied without curation.

One collaborating source in Seattle enrolled patients during active infection and followed them longitudinally through the course of disease. Whole blood was collected in K2EDTA tubes by collaborating institutions according to the institutions' own protocols. For TCRbeta analysis, collaborators shipped samples in one of three forms: frozen whole blood, isolated PBMCs, or DNA extracted from either of those sample types. The material sequenced was peripheral blood. The chain was built from TRBV6-5 and TRBJ1-1, and 8 junctional nucleotides match TRBD1. This clonotype originated in a woman in her 30s with COVID-19, enrolled during active disease. The DNA sequence is given as TGTGCCAGCAGTTCGACAGGGGATCCCTCTGAAGCTTTCTTT. It translates as CASSSTGDPSEAFF.